This T cell receptor beta chain originates from a study of immune cell composition in non-small cell lung cancer. The CDR3 extends over 17 amino acids. In germline, CDR1 is SGHDN, CDR2 FVKESK. Trimming stripped 1 base from V and 0 bases from J, with 12 bases between. The protocol was immunoSEQ multiplex PCR, while the TCRdb copy is restricted to in-frame clones and leaves out a portion. The table records around 5,000 clones, 72% of them present only once. The normal lung sample lay at least 3 cm, and maximally far, from the tumour. This chain joins TRBV14 and TRBJ1-4; D remains unclear. The sequenced sample was non-adjacent lung tissue. The origin of this receptor is a human donor with non-small cell lung cancer. The CDR3 coding sequence is TGTGCCAGCAGCCAAGTAAAGGACGGGACAACTAATGAAAAACTGTTTTTT. Its protein product is CASSQVKDGTTNEKLFF.